Shown below are 31 T cell receptor beta chains from a single sample sequenced in a study of a mutant IDH1 vaccine in newly diagnosed glioma. Clones were read by immunoSEQ multiplex PCR, and TCRdb kept only the in-frame ones, dropping some. The table includes some 60,000 clones, 80% detected once. These TCRs are of unknown antigen specificity. Time point indicated: week 11, during vaccination. Each dose delivered 300 ug of mutant IDH1 20-mer peptide subcutaneously with imiquimod. Sample: PBMCs, taken from a glioma patient whose treatment included an IDH1 peptide vaccine. These receptors all stem from a man aged 50 to 59 with glioma.

The rearrangement joins TRBV7-9 to TRBJ1-4; 7 nucleotides agree with TRBD1. This CDR3 has 11 amino acids. From germline, CDR1 is SEHNR and CDR2 FQNEAQ (reference sequence). J was trimmed by 12 bases and V by 5 bases; bases with no gene match: 3. CDR3 amino acids: CASSEQGQLFF. The CDR3 region has the DNA TGTGCCAGCAGCGAACAGGGGCAACTGTTTTTT.

The chain combines TRBV5-1 with TRBJ2-3; possible D gene TRBD2, 6 bases. The CDR3 totals 15 residues. Trimming took off 4 bases at V and 2 bases at J, with 14 bases between the two ends. Germline V gene data show CDR1 as SGHRS and CDR2 as YFSETQ. For the CDR3, the DNA is TGCGCCAGCAGCCCACGGGGGTGGGCCACAGATACGCAGTATTTT. This translates into CASSPRGWATDTQYF.

V gene TRBV6-1 combines with J gene TRBJ2-5; possibly TRBD1 for D (5 bases). The CDR3 spans 14 residues. The V gene's germline CDR1 is MNHNS and CDR2 SASEGT. Deletions cut 1 base from V and 4 bases from J, with 10 bases between. The CDR3 DNA is TGTGCCAGCAGTGAAGTAAGGGGCGTAGAGACCCAGTACTTC. It specifies CASSEVRGVETQYF.

The rearrangement joins TRBV6-6 to TRBJ2-2; no clear D gene. The CDR3 has 14 residues. Germline values: CDR1 MNHNY, CDR2 SVGAGI (reference sequence). The V end lost 6 bases, the J end lost 6 bases, and 14 bases lay between the germline ends. CDR3 region: CASRAPGGPGELFF. The CDR3 DNA is TGTGCCAGCAGGGCCCCGGGCGGCCCCGGGGAGCTGTTTTTT.

In this sample, this clone turned up a few times. The rearrangement joins TRBV10-3 to TRBJ1-1; D is possibly TRBD1 (5 bases). Germline V CDR1 and CDR2: ENHRY, SYGVKD. Trimming took off 4 bases at V and 0 bases at J, with 15 bases between the two ends. The CDR3 covers 16 residues. The CDR3 sequence is CAISVAGRLMNTEAFF. As DNA, the CDR3 is TGTGCCATCAGTGTCGCAGGGAGGTTAATGAACACTGAAGCTTTCTTT.

This chain joins TRBV29-1 and TRBJ2-2, with 7 bases lining up with TRBD2. This CDR3 comprises 14 residues. From germline, CDR1 is SQVTM and CDR2 ANQGSEA. Germline trimming cut 6 bases from V and 0 bases from J; bases unmatched to any gene: 4. Here the CDR3 reads CSVGTISNTGELFF. Here the CDR3 DNA reads TGCAGCGTCGGGACTATATCGAACACCGGGGAGCTGTTTTTT.

This chain uses TRBV7-9 with TRBJ2-4, with TRBD1 as a possible D gene (6 bases). The germline gives CDR1 SEHNR, CDR2 FQNEAQ (reference sequence). V was cut by 5 bases and J by 7 bases, with 12 bases left in between. This CDR3 spans 13 amino acids. The CDR3 is CASSPRTDNIQYF. CDR3 sequence (DNA): TGTGCCAGCAGCCCAAGGACAGATAACATTCAGTACTTC.

J is TRBJ1-2 and V is TRBV14, with D unresolved. Looked up from germline, CDR1 is SGHDN and CDR2 is FVKESK. Trimming shortened V by 4 bases and J by 0 bases, and 15 bases separated the two germline ends. The CDR3 length is 16 residues. For the CDR3, the DNA is TGTGCCAGCAGCCCCTTTAGGGCGGGTGCTAACTATGGCTACACCTTC. It encodes CASSPFRAGANYGYTF. Variable domain in full (rest from reference TRBV14 and TRBJ1-2): EAGVTQFPSHSVIEKGQTVTLRCDPISGHDNLYWYRRVMGKEIKFLLHFVKESKQDESGMPNNRFLAERTGGTYSTLKVQPAELEDSGVYFCASSPFRAGANYGYTFGSGTRLTVV.

Only a few counts were recorded for this clone. The chain uses TRBV2 and TRBJ2-2; unclear D gene. Germline V gives CDR1 SNHLY, CDR2 FYNNEI. The ends were cut back, 8 bases at V and 1 base at J, with 11 bases in the middle. The CDR3 is 14 amino acids. The CDR3 region has the DNA TGTGCCAGCGTAAGACTGAAGAACACCGGGGAGCTGTTTTTT. Translation gives CASVRLKNTGELFF.

This sequence joins TRBV7-2 and TRBJ2-7, with 12 bases that match TRBD2. Germline V gives CDR1 SGHTA, CDR2 FQGNSA. CDR3 length: 17 amino acids. V was clipped by 2 bases and J by 2 bases; unmatched bases: 7. The CDR3 region is CASSLRASGGDAYEQYF. The DNA for the CDR3 is TGTGCCAGCAGCTTAAGGGCTAGCGGGGGGGACGCCTACGAGCAGTACTTC.

V gene TRBV7-2 combines with J gene TRBJ1-5; TRBD1 matches 9 bases. Germline V gene sequence: CDR1 SGHTA, CDR2 FQGNSA. The V gene end was trimmed by 4 bases and the J gene end by 2 bases; junction bases not matched to a gene: 6. The CDR3 runs to 16 residues. The CDR3 loop is CASSSLTGGGNQPQHF. DNA for the CDR3: TGTGCCAGCAGCTCCCTAACAGGGGGCGGCAATCAGCCCCAGCATTTT.

The genes are TRBV19 and TRBJ1-5, with TRBD1 as a possible D gene (6 bases). Germline values: CDR1 LNHDA, CDR2 SQIVND (reference sequence). Trimming stripped 10 bases from V and 3 bases from J, with 19 bases between. This CDR3 region has 15 residues. The CDR3, as DNA: TGTGCCACCAAGGGGGGCTTGGGAGACAATCAGCCCCAGCATTTT. This translates into CATKGGLGDNQPQHF.

In this sample, this clone turned up once. The chain carries TRBV2 and TRBJ2-3, with 12 bases fitting TRBD2. CDR3 size: 16 residues. In germline, CDR1 is SNHLY, CDR2 FYNNEI. The V gene end was trimmed by 7 bases and the J gene end by 3 bases; junction bases not matched to a gene: 8. Here the CDR3 reads CASTRSSGGGTDTQYF. The CDR3 DNA sequence: TGTGCCAGCACCCGATCTAGCGGGGGGGGGACAGATACGCAGTATTTT.

The rearrangement joins TRBV19 to TRBJ2-1; TRBD1 might be the D (6 bases). The CDR3 extends over 13 amino acids. In germline, CDR1 is LNHDA, CDR2 SQIVND (reference sequence). V lost 7 bases and J lost 3, with 10 bases in between. The CDR3 bases are TGTGCCAGTAATACAGGGCACTACAATGAGCAGTTCTTC. The encoded protein is CASNTGHYNEQFF.

This chain links TRBV27 with TRBJ1-6; 8 bases align to TRBD1. This CDR3 is built from 15 residues. The germline gives CDR1 MNHEY, CDR2 SMNVEV (reference sequence). The junction had 10 bases not matched to a gene; V was cut back by 8 bases and J by 7 bases. The CDR3 loop is CASAQGAGGNSPLHF. CDR3 sequence (DNA): TGTGCCAGCGCTCAGGGGGCAGGCGGGAATTCACCCCTCCACTTT.

The rearrangement uses TRBV27 and TRBJ2-5; D gene unclear. Germline V gene sequence: CDR1 MNHEY, CDR2 SMNVEV (reference sequence). Trimming cost V 0 bases and J 0 bases, with 8 bases left between them. The CDR3 contains 15 residues. The chain's CDR3 is CASSLSLGYQETQYF. CDR3 DNA sequence: TGTGCCAGCAGTTTATCTTTGGGGTACCAAGAGACCCAGTACTTC.

This chain links TRBV7-6 with TRBJ1-5; 7 positions agree with TRBD1. The CDR3 extends over 14 amino acids. The junction had 8 bases not matched to a gene; V was cut back by 5 bases and J by 7 bases. Germline CDR1 and CDR2: SGHVS and FNYEAQ. DNA for the CDR3: TGTGCCAGCAGCCCCGAGACAGGGAACCAGCCCCAGCATTTT. It encodes CASSPETGNQPQHF.

The genes are TRBV2 and TRBJ2-1; D is possibly TRBD2 (5 bases). Trimming shortened V by 7 bases and J by 8 bases, and 12 bases separated the two germline ends. This CDR3 has 12 residues. Germline values: CDR1 SNHLY, CDR2 FYNNEI. The CDR3 reads CASTNLAYEQFF. The CDR3, as DNA: TGTGCCAGCACGAACCTAGCTTATGAGCAGTTCTTC.

The chain has TRBV5-4 and TRBJ2-7; D unresolved. CDR1 and CDR2 from the germline V gene are SGHNT and YYREEE (reference sequence). This CDR3 spans 15 amino acids. The ends were cut back, 4 bases at V and 6 bases at J, with 20 bases in the middle. The CDR3 DNA reads TGTGCCAGCAGCAGGCTTTCCGCTGGTGATCGCGAGCAGTACTTC. Protein: CASSRLSAGDREQYF.

This chain uses TRBV19 with TRBJ2-4; D is ambiguous. Germline V gene data show CDR1 as LNHDA and CDR2 as SQIVND (reference sequence). The V gene lost 1 base and the J gene lost 7 bases, with 8 bases spanning the gap. This CDR3 has 13 residues. This CDR3 is CASSIATLNIQYF. The CDR3 DNA reads as TGTGCCAGTAGTATAGCGACTCTTAACATTCAGTACTTC.

The gene calls are TRBV7-2 and TRBJ2-7, with 12 nucleotides matching TRBD1. This CDR3 region has 15 residues. Germline V gives CDR1 SGHTA, CDR2 FQGNSA. The V gene end was trimmed by 4 bases and the J gene end by 3 bases; junction bases not matched to a gene: 4. The CDR3 sequence: CASSSRDRGLYEQYF. The CDR3 DNA reads TGTGCCAGCAGCTCCCGGGACAGGGGGCTCTACGAGCAGTACTTC.

The V call is TRBV27, the J call TRBJ2-3; D may be TRBD1 (6 bases). V was trimmed by 5 bases and J by 4 bases, leaving 22 bases between them. The CDR3 has 17 residues. In germline, CDR1 is MNHEY, CDR2 SMNVEV (reference sequence). The CDR3 sequence is CASSNSPTGFAADTQYF. The CDR3 nucleotides read TGTGCCAGCAGTAATAGCCCAACAGGGTTCGCGGCAGATACGCAGTATTTT.

V usage is TRBV5-1 and J usage is TRBJ1-4; perhaps TRBD1 as D (5 bases). This CDR3 is 15 amino acids long. CDR1 is SGHRS and CDR2 is YFSETQ in the germline V gene. The ends were cut back, 3 bases at V and 7 bases at J, with 16 bases in the middle. CDR3: CASSSQGGEREKLFF. The CDR3 nucleotides read TGCGCCAGCAGCTCTCAGGGAGGAGAACGTGAAAAACTGTTTTTT.

This chain uses TRBV28 with TRBJ1-5; tentatively, D is TRBD1 (6 bases). The CDR3 loop spans 15 amino acids. Germline values: CDR1 MDHEN, CDR2 SYDVKM. V was clipped by 5 bases and J by 1 base, with 12 bases between them. CDR3: CASSPRGGSNQPQHF. In nucleotides, the CDR3 is TGTGCCAGCAGTCCCAGGGGTGGGAGCAATCAGCCCCAGCATTTT.

This clone has just a few counts. The chain is built from TRBV6-6 and TRBJ2-7; D gene uncertain. V was pared by 0 bases and J by 4 bases, with 13 bases between. This CDR3 spans 15 amino acids. CDR1 is MNHNY, CDR2 SVGAGI, per germline (reference sequence). Here the CDR3 reads CASSYSSADLYEQYF. The CDR3 DNA reads as TGTGCCAGCAGTTACTCGAGTGCGGACCTTTACGAGCAGTACTTC.

V usage is TRBV5-6 and J usage is TRBJ2-1; no reliable D call. The ends were cut back, 0 bases at V and 8 bases at J, with 12 bases in the middle. Germline V gene lookup returns CDR1 SGHDT and CDR2 YYEEEE. The CDR3 spans 14 residues. The CDR3 region has the DNA TGTGCCAGCAGCTTGGCTGACACGACGGATGAGCAGTTCTTC. It yields the protein CASSLADTTDEQFF.

J is TRBJ1-1 and V is TRBV4-3; no clear D. The CDR3 is made up of 13 amino acids. Germline lookup yields CDR1 LGHNA and CDR2 YSLEER. V lost 0 bases and J lost 4, with 6 bases in between. This chain's CDR3 is CASSQDTSTEAFF. In nucleotides, the CDR3 is TGCGCCAGCAGCCAAGATACCTCCACTGAAGCTTTCTTT.

The rearrangement links TRBV6-1 to TRBJ1-1, with D possibly matching TRBD1 (6 bases). The CDR3 is 12 residues long. Trimming removed 7 bases at V and 0 bases at J, with 6 bases between. Germline V CDR1 and CDR2: MNHNS, SASEGT. DNA of the CDR3: TGTGCCAGCAACAGGGTGAACACTGAAGCTTTCTTT. Its protein is CASNRVNTEAFF.

The J gene is TRBJ1-3, the V gene TRBV4-1; D is uncertain. Trimming removed 3 bases from V and 0 bases from J, with 6 bases in between. This CDR3 comprises 14 residues. Germline V lookup: CDR1 MGHRA, CDR2 YSYEKL. The CDR3 protein is CASSHPDSGNTIYF. CDR3 in DNA: TGCGCCAGCAGCCACCCTGACTCTGGAAACACCATATATTTT.

This clone was seen once. V and J are TRBV27 and TRBJ2-7; TRBD1 agrees at 9 bases. Germline V gene data show CDR1 as MNHEY and CDR2 as SMNVEV (reference sequence). The CDR3 has 14 residues. The J segment lost 1 base and the V segment lost 2 bases, leaving 0 bases of the junction unmatched. Here the CDR3 reads CASSLGQGSYEQYF. The CDR3 nucleotides read TGTGCCAGCAGTTTAGGACAGGGGTCCTACGAGCAGTACTTC.

The chain employs TRBV10-3 and TRBJ1-3; tentative D call: TRBD1 (5 bases). V lost 4 bases to trimming and J lost 6 bases, with 16 bases between them. This CDR3 comprises 15 residues. Germline lookup yields CDR1 ENHRY and CDR2 SYGVKD. The CDR3 nucleotides are TGTGCCATCAGTGCTTATCAGGGTGCCGCAAACACCATATATTTT. This translates into CAISAYQGAANTIYF.